One and the same sample provided the 32 T cell receptor beta chains below, sequenced in a study of memory CD4+ T cells and cytomegalovirus serostatus. Here immunoSEQ multiplex PCR was the method, and the copy in TCRdb shows in-frame clones only, minus some. The table records roughly 67,000 clones, approximately 80% of them present only once. Single viable CD3+CD4+CD8-CD45RO+ cells were sorted as the memory CD4+ T cells. The source material was memory CD4+ T cells from blood. These receptors came from an adult in good health and CMV-seropositive.

This chain uses TRBV5-8 with TRBJ2-1; tentatively, D is TRBD1 (5 bases). V lost 0 bases to trimming and J lost 8 bases, with 15 bases between them. In germline, CDR1 is SGHTS, CDR2 YDEGEE. The CDR3 totals 15 residues. The CDR3 is CASSLVRSWGDEQFF. CDR3 nucleotide sequence: TGTGCCAGCAGCTTGGTAAGGTCGTGGGGCGATGAGCAGTTCTTC.

V usage is TRBV7-2 and J usage is TRBJ1-4, with D tentatively TRBD1 (5 bases). Germline V gene sequence: CDR1 SGHTA, CDR2 FQGNSA. V was shortened by 1 base and J by 7 bases, with 13 bases between the two germline ends. The CDR3 runs 15 residues. The DNA of the CDR3 is TGTGCCAGCAGCTTAGGTGGGGGGTGGAGTGAAAAACTGTTTTTT. Amino acids: CASSLGGGWSEKLFF.

The chain employs TRBV9 and TRBJ2-2; 7 bases are a match to TRBD2. V lost 3 bases, J lost 4 bases, and 0 bases stayed unmatched. The CDR3 has 13 amino acids. Germline V gene sequence: CDR1 SGDLS, CDR2 YYNGEE. The chain's CDR3 is CASSAGGTGELFF. The CDR3, as DNA: TGTGCCAGCAGCGCGGGGGGCACCGGGGAGCTGTTTTTT.

The chain combines TRBV7-2 with TRBJ2-2; either TRBD1 or TRBD2 may supply D (5 bases each). CDR3 length equals 15 residues. CDR1 and CDR2 from the germline V gene are SGHTA and FQGNSA. V lost 2 bases, J lost 1 base, and 8 bases lay in between. CDR3 protein: CASSLMGRNTGELFF. The CDR3, as DNA: TGTGCCAGCAGCTTAATGGGACGGAACACCGGGGAGCTGTTTTTT.

This clone has a handful of counts. The chain combines TRBV19 with TRBJ1-4, with a weak D call TRBD1 (5 bases). Per germline, CDR1 LNHDA and CDR2 SQIVND (reference sequence). The CDR3 contains 15 residues. Between the trimmed V and J ends, which lost 8 bases and 5 bases, there was a span of 18 bases. Here the CDR3 DNA reads TGTGCCAGTCGACTAGGGACGGCTTTAAATGAAAAACTGTTTTTT. Translated, it gives CASRLGTALNEKLFF.

The rearrangement links TRBV4-2 to TRBJ1-4, with TRBD1 matching 8 bases. This CDR3 spans 16 amino acids. Trimming at V came to 1 base and at J to 4 bases, leaving 5 bases not matched to a gene. Per the germline V gene, CDR1 is LGHNA and CDR2 is YNFKEQ. The CDR3 here is CASSQGPGQDNEKLFF. The CDR3 bases are TGTGCCAGCAGCCAAGGACCGGGACAGGATAATGAAAAACTGTTTTTT.

This chain connects TRBV4-1 to TRBJ2-7; 8 nucleotides align to TRBD1. The CDR3 has 14 amino acids. The ends lost 6 bases at V and 3 bases at J; junction bases unmatched: 7. Germline CDR1 MGHRA, CDR2 YSYEKL. The CDR3 sequence: CASRETDRDYEQYF. DNA of the CDR3: TGCGCCAGCAGGGAAACGGACAGGGACTACGAGCAGTACTTC.

The chain recombines TRBV5-4 with TRBJ1-1; D is undetermined. Germline V gives CDR1 SGHNT, CDR2 YYREEE (reference sequence). Trimming shortened V by 8 bases and J by 3 bases, and 11 bases separated the two germline ends. This CDR3 contains 12 residues. CDR3 nucleotides: TGTGCCAGTGATGTCGGGGACACTGAAGCTTTCTTT. This gives the protein CASDVGDTEAFF. Using reference TRBV5-4 and TRBJ1-1 for the parts outside the CDR3, the full variable domain is ETGVTQSPTHLIKTRGQQVTLRCSSQSGHNTVSWYQQALGQGPQFIFQYYREEENGRGNFPPRFSGLQFPNYSSELNVNALELDDSALYLCASDVGDTEAFFGQGTRLTVV.

The V and J genes are TRBV28 and TRBJ2-7; D may be TRBD1 (5 bases). V was trimmed by 4 bases and J by 6 bases, leaving 19 bases between them. Per the germline V gene, CDR1 is MDHEN and CDR2 is SYDVKM. The CDR3 contains 15 residues. The chain's CDR3 is CASSSRHLRASEQYF. In DNA, the CDR3 is TGTGCCAGCAGTTCACGACACCTCAGGGCGTCCGAGCAGTACTTC.

The V and J genes are TRBV7-6 and TRBJ2-7; D ambiguous. Germline assignment: CDR1 SGHVS and CDR2 FNYEAQ. V lost 2 bases and J lost 5, with 10 bases in between. This CDR3 comprises 13 residues. CDR3 protein: CASSLRLFDEQYF. In nucleotides, the CDR3 is TGTGCCAGCAGCTTAAGGCTCTTCGACGAGCAGTACTTC. The variable domain in full, with the rest retrieved from reference TRBV7-6 and TRBJ2-7, is GAGVSQSPRYKVTKRGQDVALRCDPISGHVSLYWYRQALGQGPEFLTYFNYEAQQDKSGLPNDRFSAERPEGSISTLTIQRTEQRDSAMYRCASSLRLFDEQYFGPGTRLTVT.

V gene TRBV5-1 combines with J gene TRBJ1-2; D might be TRBD1 (5 bases). CDR3 length: 13 amino acids. V lost 0 bases to trimming and J lost 8 bases, with 11 bases between them. Germline CDR1 is SGHRS and CDR2 is YFSETQ. As DNA, the CDR3 is TGCGCCAGCAGCTTGGGTGGGGCGCAGGGCTACACCTTC. The encoded protein is CASSLGGAQGYTF.

V is TRBV29-1 and J is TRBJ2-1; 11 bases align to TRBD2. Trimming took 4 bases from V and 2 from J; bases not matched to a gene: 7. The length of the CDR3 is 16 residues. From germline, CDR1 is SQVTM and CDR2 ANQGSEA. CDR3 in amino acids: CSVVLAGGTTYNEQFF. CDR3 DNA: TGCAGCGTTGTCCTAGCGGGAGGTACTACCTACAATGAGCAGTTCTTC.

The V call is TRBV9, the J call TRBJ1-3, with 7 bases matching TRBD1. Germline CDR1 is SGDLS and CDR2 is YYNGEE. Unmatched junction bases numbered 18, after V lost 0 bases and J lost 0 bases. The CDR3 extends over 21 amino acids. The CDR3 nucleotides are TGTGCCAGCAGCGTAGTTCCCTTGGACAGGCAGTCCCCCCTCTCTGGAAACACCATATATTTT. Amino acids: CASSVVPLDRQSPLSGNTIYF.

The rearrangement joins TRBV30 to TRBJ2-5; 7 bases line up with TRBD1. CDR1 is GTSNPN, CDR2 SVGIG, per germline (reference sequence). The CDR3 spans 13 residues. The J segment lost 4 bases and the V segment lost 1 base, leaving 3 bases of the junction unmatched. Here the CDR3 DNA reads TGTGCCTGGAGTGGGACAGGTTCAGAGACCCAGTACTTC. This gives the protein CAWSGTGSETQYF.

This sequence joins TRBV7-8 and TRBJ2-2; 7 bases match TRBD1. Germline loops: CDR1 SGHVS, CDR2 FQNEAQ. V was clipped by 10 bases and J by 0 bases; unmatched bases: 8. The CDR3 contains 15 residues. CDR3 nucleotides: TGTGCCACGCGCCGACAGGGTGCGAACACCGGGGAGCTGTTTTTT. Residues: CATRRQGANTGELFF. Together with reference TRBV7-8 and TRBJ2-2, the CDR3 gives the full variable domain: GAGVSQSPRYKVAKRGQDVALRCDPISGHVSLFWYQQALGQGPEFLTYFQNEAQLDKSGLPSDRFFAERPEGSVSTLKIQRTQQEDSAVYLCATRRQGANTGELFFGEGSRLTVL.

This chain uses TRBV9 with TRBJ2-5, with TRBD2 identical over 15 bases. Unmatched junction bases numbered 3, after V lost 0 bases and J lost 3 bases. The germline gives CDR1 SGDLS, CDR2 YYNGEE. The CDR3 has 17 residues. CDR3 amino acids: CASSVGTSGGVEETQYF. The CDR3 nucleotides read TGTGCCAGCAGCGTAGGGACTAGCGGGGGGGTAGAAGAGACCCAGTACTTC.

This chain links TRBV5-1 with TRBJ2-7; D perhaps matches TRBD1 (6 bases). The CDR3 runs to 14 residues. Trimming left V 0 bases short and J 1 base short, with 8 bases between. The germline gives CDR1 SGHRS, CDR2 YFSETQ. The chain's CDR3 is CASSLEQGSYEQYF. Here the CDR3 DNA reads TGCGCCAGCAGCTTGGAACAGGGATCCTACGAGCAGTACTTC.

This rearrangement joins TRBV5-1 to TRBJ1-4; a weak D match, TRBD1 (6 bases). V lost 3 bases and J 0 bases, leaving 6 bases between the germline ends. CDR3 length: 14 amino acids. The germline gives CDR1 SGHRS, CDR2 YFSETQ. The CDR3 DNA reads TGCGCCAGCAGCTGGACAGCAACTAATGAAAAACTGTTTTTT. This encodes CASSWTATNEKLFF.

The rearrangement joins TRBV6-1 to TRBJ2-5, with 9 nucleotides matching TRBD1. Losses at the gene ends were 6 bases for V and 5 bases for J; bases not matched to a gene: 4. The CDR3 totals 13 residues. Germline V gene lookup returns CDR1 MNHNS and CDR2 SASEGT. The CDR3 here is CASRGTGRETQYF. The CDR3 nucleotides read TGTGCCAGCAGGGGGACAGGGAGGGAGACCCAGTACTTC.

Notes on this clone: The germline gene is not matched at one end of the junction; a read error may be the cause. This chain uses TRBV29-1 with TRBJ1-2; tentatively, D is TRBD1 (5 bases). Germline V CDR1 and CDR2: SQVTM, ANQGSEA. The CDR3 is made up of 12 amino acids. The CDR3 DNA is TGCAGCGTTGAAGGGGGGTTCGGTGGCTGCACCTTC. Protein product: CSVEGGFGGCTF. Combining the CDR3 with reference TRBV29-1 and TRBJ1-2 gives the whole variable domain SAVISQKPSRDICQRGTSLTIQCQVDSQVTMMFWYRQQPGQSLTLIATANQGSEATYESGFVIDKFPISRPNLTFSTLTVSNMSPEDSSIYLCSVEGGFGGCTFGSGTRLTVV.

The gene calls are TRBV25-1 and TRBJ2-1, with D possibly matching TRBD1 (5 bases). This CDR3 comprises 15 residues. CDR1 is MGHDK and CDR2 is SYGVNS in the germline V gene. Trimming stripped 4 bases from V and 8 bases from J, with 18 bases between. The CDR3 sequence is CASSGLAHGRDEQFF. The CDR3 DNA reads as TGTGCCAGCAGTGGGTTGGCCCACGGCAGGGATGAGCAGTTCTTC.

The chain recombines TRBV5-6 with TRBJ1-1; no firm D call. Germline V CDR1 and CDR2: SGHDT, YYEEEE. This CDR3 is built from 16 residues. Trimming cost V 4 bases and J 1 base, with 17 bases left between them. The CDR3 sequence: CASSPSAGGPNTEAFF. CDR3 in DNA: TGTGCCAGCAGCCCATCCGCGGGTGGTCCGAACACTGAAGCTTTCTTT.

The V and J genes are TRBV14 and TRBJ2-7, with D perhaps being TRBD1 or TRBD2 (5 bases each). This CDR3 has 16 residues. V shed 0 bases and J shed 3 bases, with 15 bases lying between them. Germline values: CDR1 SGHDN, CDR2 FVKESK. CDR3 nucleotide sequence: TGTGCCAGCAGCCAAGATTTCTGGGACCAAATCTACGAGCAGTACTTC. It specifies CASSQDFWDQIYEQYF. Using reference TRBV14 and TRBJ2-7 for the parts outside the CDR3, the full variable domain is EAGVTQFPSHSVIEKGQTVTLRCDPISGHDNLYWYRRVMGKEIKFLLHFVKESKQDESGMPNNRFLAERTGGTYSTLKVQPAELEDSGVYFCASSQDFWDQIYEQYFGPGTRLTVT.

The chain is built from TRBV6-1 and TRBJ2-7; D may be TRBD2 (6 bases). Trimming shortened V by 3 bases and J by 1 base, and 13 bases separated the two germline ends. This CDR3 is built from 15 residues. Germline V gene sequence: CDR1 MNHNS, CDR2 SASEGT. As DNA, the CDR3 is TGTGCCAGCAGTGAGGGGGGTGAGGGGTCCTACGAGCAGTACTTC. Its translation: CASSEGGEGSYEQYF.

For this clone: Its ends do not fully match the called genes, so a read error is possible. The V gene is TRBV7-7, the J gene TRBJ2-3; the D gene is possibly TRBD2 (6 bases). The V gene's germline CDR1 is SSHAT and CDR2 FNYEAQ (reference sequence). CDR3 length: 16 residues. CDR3 sequence (DNA): TGTGCTAGCAGCCCCGGGGTCGGGGGAAACACAGATACGCAGTATTTT. Translated, it gives CASSPGVGGNTDTQYF.

The chain joins TRBV2 to TRBJ1-1, with 7 bases lining up with TRBD1. The CDR3 is made up of 15 amino acids. The germline V gene encodes CDR1 SNHLY and CDR2 FYNNEI. Losses at the gene ends were 6 bases for V and 0 bases for J; bases not matched to a gene: 7. CDR3 region: CASRPGQTMNTEAFF. The CDR3 nucleotides are TGTGCCAGCAGGCCGGGACAGACCATGAACACTGAAGCTTTCTTT.

The rearrangement joins TRBV4-1 to TRBJ2-3; TRBD1 matches 9 bases. V lost 3 bases and J lost 5; bases outside the gene matches: 9. Germline assignment: CDR1 MGHRA and CDR2 YSYEKL. There are 16 residues in the CDR3. The CDR3 spells CASSHPPGTGRDTQYF. CDR3 sequence (DNA): TGCGCCAGCAGCCACCCCCCCGGGACAGGGAGAGATACGCAGTATTTT.

The V gene is TRBV7-9, the J gene TRBJ2-1, with TRBD1 matching over 7 bases. V trimming: 2 bases; J trimming: 7 bases; junction bases outside the gene matches: 11. The germline CDR1 and CDR2 sequences are SEHNR and FQNEAQ (reference sequence). CDR3 length: 16 amino acids. The CDR3 DNA is TGTGCCAGCAGCTTAAGGAGTCAGGGGGAGCGGAATGAGCAGTTCTTC. Translating it yields CASSLRSQGERNEQFF.

This clone was detected once. J is TRBJ2-1 and V is TRBV5-1; the D gene is possibly TRBD1 (5 bases). Germline lookup yields CDR1 SGHRS and CDR2 YFSETQ. The CDR3 covers 15 residues. Trimming took 9 bases from V and 3 from J, leaving 19 bases between them. As DNA, the CDR3 is TGCGCCACCAAGACGGGCGGACAAAACTACAATGAGCAGTTCTTC. Its translation is CATKTGGQNYNEQFF.

The chain recombines TRBV28 with TRBJ2-7, with D unclear. CDR3 length: 11 residues. Trimming took 3 bases from V and 2 from J, leaving 2 bases between them. Germline V lookup: CDR1 MDHEN, CDR2 SYDVKM. The CDR3, as DNA: TGTGCCAGCAGTTTGACCTACGAGCAGTACTTC. Its translation is CASSLTYEQYF.

This chain joins TRBV6-1 and TRBJ2-4; TRBD1 aligns across 9 bases. Looked up from germline, CDR1 is MNHNS and CDR2 is SASEGT. The CDR3 consists of 15 residues. V shed 4 bases, J shed 2 bases, and the junction held 3 bases outside the gene matches. The DNA of the CDR3 is TGTGCCAGCAGTGGGACAGGGGAAACCAAAAACATTCAGTACTTC. Protein sequence: CASSGTGETKNIQYF.

This clone was seen a few times. The chain links TRBV7-2 to TRBJ1-1; D is undetermined. CDR3 length equals 14 residues. V dropped 0 bases and J dropped 5 bases, with 10 bases sitting between them. Germline V CDR1 and CDR2: SGHTA, FQGNSA. CDR3 residues: CASSLALEGTEAFF. As DNA, the CDR3 is TGTGCCAGCAGCTTAGCGTTGGAAGGGACTGAAGCTTTCTTT.